These T cell receptor beta chains were read from a single sample in a study of cytotoxic CD8 clonotypes in ibrutinib-treated CLL. Produced via immunoSEQ multiplex PCR; TCRdb's table is partial and in-frame only. The sample holds around 92,000 clones, roughly 80% seen once. Sequencing was performed on PBMCs, taken after 24 months of ibrutinib treatment. These receptors all come from a human donor with chronic lymphocytic leukemia. Both conserved end residues are part of each CDR3. D genes are given only for firm matches. For some rows the clone size is stated as once, few or many, or as a class when expanded; others skip it.

abundance,v_gene,j_gene,d_gene,CDR3aa,CDR3nt
few,TRBV11-2,TRBJ2-1,.,CASSGRQWDNEQFF,TGTGCCAGCAGCGGCCGACAGTGGGACAATGAGCAGTTCTTC
.,TRBV9,TRBJ1-2,.,CASSGQLALYGYTF,TGTGCCAGCAGCGGTCAGCTCGCTCTATATGGCTACACCTTC
.,TRBV18,TRBJ2-7,.,CASSPPGSYEQYF,TGTGCCAGCTCACCACCTGGCTCCTACGAGCAGTACTTC
.,TRBV10-3,TRBJ1-2,TRBD1,CAIKRAGQGAYGYTF,TGTGCCATCAAGAGGGCGGGACAGGGAGCCTATGGCTACACCTTC
.,TRBV5-6,TRBJ1-1,.,CASSLFQGLGTEAFF,TGTGCCAGCAGCTTGTTTCAGGGTCTAGGCACTGAAGCTTTCTTT
.,TRBV9,TRBJ1-1,.,CASSVGREDTEAFF,TGTGCCAGCAGCGTCGGCAGGGAAGACACTGAAGCTTTCTTT
.,TRBV19,TRBJ1-1,.,CASSLSVNTEAFF,TGTGCCAGTAGCCTTTCCGTGAACACTGAAGCTTTCTTT
few,TRBV15,TRBJ2-1,TRBD1,CATSRAGTGGREQFF,TGTGCCACCAGCAGAGCCGGGACAGGGGGCCGGGAGCAGTTCTTC
.,TRBV5-1,TRBJ1-1,TRBD1,CASSPGDRAGSAFF,TGCGCCAGCAGCCCCGGGGACAGGGCGGGTTCCGCTTTCTTT
.,TRBV9,TRBJ2-7,.,CASSVEVNPRYEQYF,TGTGCCAGCAGCGTAGAGGTCAATCCAAGGTACGAGCAGTACTTC
.,TRBV18,TRBJ1-4,TRBD1,CASSSGTGRMPTNEKLFF,TGTGCCAGCTCATCTGGGACAGGACGGATGCCAACTAATGAAAAACTGTTTTTT
.,TRBV28,TRBJ2-3,TRBD2,CASSFSGSMYTQYF,TGTGCCAGCAGTTTTAGCGGGAGTATGTATACGCAGTATTTT
.,TRBV7-2,TRBJ2-1,TRBD2,CASTSLVFGGSGNEQFF,TGTGCCAGCACCAGCTTAGTATTCGGCGGGAGTGGCAATGAGCAGTTCTTC
.,TRBV28,TRBJ1-5,.,CASSQMTGSISNQPQHF,TGTGCCAGCAGCCAGATGACAGGATCTATAAGCAATCAGCCCCAGCATTTT
.,TRBV7-2,TRBJ2-1,.,CASSFAGATYNEQFF,TGTGCCAGCAGCTTCGCGGGGGCGACGTACAATGAGCAGTTCTTC
.,TRBV19,TRBJ2-1,TRBD1,CASTPDRGVYNEQFF,TGTGCCAGTACTCCGGACAGGGGGGTTTACAATGAGCAGTTCTTC
few,TRBV5-1,TRBJ2-5,TRBD2,CASSSLAGGEAETQYF,TGCGCCAGCAGCTCACTAGCTGGGGGGGAAGCGGAGACCCAGTACTTC
.,TRBV5-6,TRBJ2-7,.,CASSFPARGSYEQYF,TGTGCCAGCAGCTTTCCCGCGAGGGGCTCCTACGAGCAGTACTTC
.,TRBV2,TRBJ1-2,.,CASSETGSNYGYTF,TGTGCCAGCAGTGAAACGGGCTCAAACTATGGCTACACCTTC
few,TRBV19,TRBJ2-2,TRBD1,CASSIRAQGLGTGELFF,TGTGCCAGTAGTATCCGAGCACAGGGGCTTGGGACCGGGGAGCTGTTTTTT
.,TRBV5-4,TRBJ2-2,.,CASSNSETGELFF,TGTGCCAGCAGCAATAGCGAAACCGGGGAGCTGTTTTTT
.,TRBV29-1,TRBJ1-4,.,CSATVPTNEKLFF,TGCAGCGCGACAGTTCCAACTAATGAAAAACTGTTTTTT
.,TRBV19,TRBJ1-6,.,CASSTRGGDSPLHF,TGTGCCAGTAGTACCAGGGGTGGGGATTCACCCCTCCACTTT
.,TRBV28,TRBJ2-1,TRBD2,CASSPRTSVDEQFF,TGTGCCAGCAGTCCCCGGACTAGCGTTGATGAGCAGTTCTTC
few,TRBV7-8,TRBJ2-5,TRBD2,CASSPWTSRETQYF,TGTGCCAGCAGCCCGTGGACTAGCAGAGAGACCCAGTACTTC
.,TRBV29-1,TRBJ2-7,.,CSAWSSYEQYF,TGCAGCGCCTGGAGCTCCTACGAGCAGTACTTC
few,TRBV19,TRBJ1-5,TRBD1,CASSLGQGIDQPQHF,TGTGCCAGTAGCCTGGGACAGGGGATAGATCAGCCCCAGCATTTT
.,TRBV27,TRBJ1-3,.,CASSRYGPGNTIYF,TGTGCCAGCAGTAGGTACGGTCCCGGAAACACCATATATTTT
.,TRBV19,TRBJ2-7,.,CASSERSRSYEQYF,TGTGCCAGTAGCGAACGCAGTAGGTCCTACGAGCAGTACTTC
.,TRBV30,TRBJ2-5,.,CAWTTGGRKLTETQYF,TGTGCCTGGACGACGGGGGGCAGGAAGCTCACCGAGACCCAGTACTTC
.,TRBV7-9,TRBJ2-7,TRBD2,CASSSQPRTSVSYEQYF,TGTGCCAGCAGCTCCCAACCTCGGACTAGCGTCTCCTACGAGCAGTACTTC
.,TRBV19,TRBJ2-6,.,CASSTGGLFSSGANVLTF,TGTGCCAGTAGTACCGGGGGACTTTTTAGCTCTGGGGCCAACGTCCTGACTTTC
few,TRBV29-1,TRBJ2-7,TRBD1,CSVGGGAGHEQYF,TGCAGCGTTGGAGGGGGCGCCGGGCACGAGCAGTACTTC
.,TRBV5-1,TRBJ2-5,TRBD1,CASSETGVQTQYF,TGCGCCAGCAGCGAGACAGGGGTTCAGACCCAGTACTTC
.,TRBV27,TRBJ1-5,.,CASSSLGSNQPQHF,TGTGCCAGCAGTTCTTTAGGGTCCAATCAGCCCCAGCATTTT
.,TRBV5-1,TRBJ2-1,.,CASSLAPLIGGQGEQFF,TGCGCCAGCAGCTTGGCCCCTCTTATTGGGGGCCAGGGTGAGCAGTTCTTC
.,TRBV10-3,TRBJ2-7,TRBD2,CAISESGGSYYEQYF,TGTGCCATCAGTGAGTCTGGCGGGAGTTATTACGAGCAGTACTTC
few,TRBV27,TRBJ1-2,TRBD1,CASRWGKDRLHGYTF,TGTGCCAGCAGATGGGGGAAGGACAGGCTCCATGGCTACACCTTC
.,TRBV7-3,TRBJ1-5,TRBD1,CASSRRTRGTGEQPQHF,TGTGCCAGCAGCCGCAGGACCAGAGGGACAGGGGAACAGCCCCAGCATTTT
.,TRBV7-2,TRBJ2-7,.,CASSVTQGPYEQYF,TGTGCCAGCAGCGTCACTCAGGGACCCTACGAGCAGTACTTC
.,TRBV4-1,TRBJ2-7,.,CASSQDTQSRYEQYF,TGCGCCAGCAGCCAAGACACGCAGTCCAGGTACGAGCAGTACTTC
.,TRBV15,TRBJ2-3,TRBD2,CATSRAPSGSGTDTQYF,TGTGCCACCAGCAGAGCCCCGAGCGGGAGCGGGACAGATACGCAGTATTTT
.,TRBV7-9,TRBJ2-7,TRBD2,CASSLVRGDPTGEQYF,TGTGCCAGCAGCTTAGTACGGGGGGACCCTACGGGGGAGCAGTACTTC